These 9 T cell receptor beta chains share one sample of origin, sequenced in a study. TCRdb used MiXCR to reprocess the RT-PCR reads, holding one entry per CDR3 protein. In the table there are about 680,000 distinct CDR3 sequences, more than 13% of which are singletons. Sequencing used memory CD4+ T cells from blood. The receptors shown here come from a female donor in good health, serving as a healthy control.

This clonotype occurred a few times. The CDR3 protein is CASSRGSGELFF. The CDR3 nucleotides are TGTGCCAGCAGCAGGGGTTCGGGGGAGCTGTTTTTT. The chain carries TRBV25-1 and TRBJ2-2, with D perhaps matching TRBD1 (6 bases). The germline V gene encodes CDR1 MGHDK and CDR2 SYGVNS. V lost 6 bases to trimming and J lost 8 bases, with 10 bases between them. The CDR3 has 12 amino acids.

This chain links TRBV4-1 with TRBJ2-1; D perhaps matches TRBD2 (5 bases). The CDR3 contains 17 residues. CDR1 and CDR2 (germline): MGHRA, YSYEKL. V was cut by 0 bases and J by 2 bases, with 14 bases left in between. CDR3 coding DNA: TGCGCCAGCAGCCAAGATAGTACTAGGTCAACCTACAATGAGCAGTTCTTC. Translating it yields CASSQDSTRSTYNEQFF.

The V call is TRBV5-1, the J call TRBJ2-7; D gene unclear. This CDR3 contains 14 residues. Germline V lookup: CDR1 SGHRS, CDR2 YFSETQ. Trimming shortened V by 0 bases and J by 1 base, and 8 bases separated the two germline ends. CDR3 loop: CASSLESTSYEQYF. CDR3 DNA: TGCGCCAGCAGCTTGGAAAGTACTTCCTACGAGCAGTACTTC.

This clonotype was seen only a few times. The chain joins TRBV7-2 to TRBJ1-5; D not resolved. V was clipped by 1 base and J by 11 bases, with 9 bases between them. CDR1 is SGHTA, CDR2 FQGNSA, per germline. This CDR3 has 12 amino acids. CDR3 residues: CASSLDGAAQHF. CDR3 in DNA: TGTGCCAGCAGCTTAGATGGTGCAGCCCAGCATTTT.

As DNA, the CDR3 is TGCGCCAGCAGCTTGGGACTAGCTACTAGCACAGATACGCAGTATTTT. This translates into CASSLGLATSTDTQYF. The gene calls are TRBV5-1 and TRBJ2-3; 7 positions match TRBD2. Germline lookup yields CDR1 SGHRS and CDR2 YFSETQ. CDR3 size: 16 residues. The trim removed 0 bases at V and 0 bases at J, leaving 4 bases unmatched.

This clonotype was observed many times. The chain recombines TRBV7-2 with TRBJ1-5; D is possibly TRBD1 (5 bases). The CDR3 is made up of 14 amino acids. The V end lost 3 bases, the J end lost 2 bases, and 8 bases lay between the germline ends. Germline V gene lookup returns CDR1 SGHTA and CDR2 FQGNSA. The CDR3 reads CASSFQGGNQPQHF. The CDR3, as DNA: TGTGCCAGCAGCTTCCAGGGAGGCAATCAGCCCCAGCATTTT.

This clonotype showed up just a few times. Here the CDR3 DNA reads TGTGCCAGCTCACCCGGGACTAGCGGGATGGGTGAGCAGTTCTTC. It codes for CASSPGTSGMGEQFF. The chain recombines TRBV18 with TRBJ2-1; TRBD2 agrees at 13 bases. The CDR3 contains 15 residues. Germline V CDR1 and CDR2: KGHSH, LQKENI. Trimming removed 3 bases from V and 9 bases from J; junction bases left unmatched: 5.

This clonotype was seen more than once but under ten times. V is TRBV20-1 and J is TRBJ1-4; unclear D gene. This CDR3 is 13 amino acids long. V was pared by 2 bases and J by 7 bases, with 11 bases between. Germline V lookup: CDR1 DFQATT, CDR2 SNEGSKA (reference sequence). CDR3 sequence: CSARPGSSEKLFF. The CDR3 nucleotides read TGCAGTGCTAGACCGGGGTCCAGTGAAAAACTGTTTTTT.

J is TRBJ1-2 and V is TRBV12-3 or TRBV12-4, with a possible D match to TRBD1 (5 bases). The length of the CDR3 is 15 residues. Trimming left V 1 base short and J 2 bases short, with 11 bases between. The CDR3 coding sequence is TGTGCCAGCAGTTTAGGGGGGATGAGCAACTATGGCTACACCTTC. Translating it yields CASSLGGMSNYGYTF.